This is a list of T cell receptor beta chains from one sample in a study of tumor and adjacent non-tumor tissue in lung cancer. TCRdb redid the calling of the multiplex PCR reads with MiXCR, one entry per CDR3 protein. In the table there are approximately 100,000 distinct CDR3 sequences, about 61% of which are singletons. The sequenced sample consisted of distant non-tumor lung tissue. The receptors were gathered from a man in his 60s with non-small cell lung cancer. CDR3s include the opening cysteine and the closing phenylalanine or tryptophan. D genes are given only for firm matches. Expanded clones are given a class, and other clones once, few, many or no size at all.

clone_size j_call d_call v_call cdr3_nt cdr3_aa
NA TRBJ2-7 TRBD1 TRBV11-2 TGTGCCAGCAGCGACAGGGTTCAGTACTTC CASSDRVQYF
NA TRBJ1-3 NA TRBV25-1 TGTGCCAGCAGCGACAGAGAAGGAAACACCATATATTTT CASSDREGNTIYF
NA TRBJ2-2 NA TRBV5-1 TGCGCCAGCAGCTTTGGGTCGACGGACGGGGAGCTGTTTTTT CASSFGSTDGELFF
NA TRBJ1-1 NA TRBV12-3/TRBV12-4 TGTGCCAGCAGGTATACCTCAGGGAAGGCTTTCTTT CASRYTSGKAFF
NA TRBJ2-1 TRBD1 TRBV25-1 TGTGCCAGCACCACAACCGCCGGGACAGGGAGCAATGAGCAGTTCTTC CASTTTAGTGSNEQFF
many TRBJ2-5 NA TRBV29-1 TGCAGCGCCTTAACAGGGATCGAGACCCAGTACTTC CSALTGIETQYF
many TRBJ2-5 NA TRBV6-2/TRBV6-3 TGTGCCAGCAGTTCCCAGAGCCAAGAGACCCAGTACTTC CASSSQSQETQYF
many TRBJ2-7 NA TRBV11-2 TGTGCCAGCAGCTTAGAACAGGGATTAACCTACGAGCAGTACTTC CASSLEQGLTYEQYF
many TRBJ2-1 TRBD2 TRBV6-6 TGTGCCAGCGCTAGCGGGAGGAGTACCTACAATGAGCAGTTCTTC CASASGRSTYNEQFF
many TRBJ1-6 TRBD1 TRBV20-1 TGCAGTGCTCGAGACAGGGAGCTGGAGAATTCACCCCTCCACTTT CSARDRELENSPLHF
NA TRBJ2-2 TRBD2 TRBV11-2 TGTGTCAGCAGCCCAACTAGCGGGAGCGCACTCGGGGAGCTGCTATTT CVSSPTSGSALGELLF
many TRBJ1-2 NA TRBV6-5 TGTGCCAGCAGTTACTCCGGACAGCGATTTAACTATGGCTACACCTTC CASSYSGQRFNYGYTF
NA TRBJ1-6 NA TRBV20-1 TGCAGTGCTAGTGCCGGGACTGCCTCTAATTCACCCCTCCACTTT CSASAGTASNSPLHF
NA TRBJ2-1 TRBD1 TRBV11-2 TGTGCCAGCAGCTTTGTGGGACAGAACAATGAGCAGTTCTTC CASSFVGQNNEQFF
many TRBJ2-7 NA TRBV7-8 TGTGCCAGCAGCTCCTCGGAAACCTCCTCCTACGAGCAGTACTTC CASSSSETSSYEQYF
once TRBJ1-2 NA TRBV5-6 TGTGCCAGCAGCTTGGAGATCGTGGTGGCAGGCTACACCTTC CASSLEIVVAGYTF
once TRBJ2-1 TRBD2 TRBV4-3 TGCGCCAGCAGCCAATCTTACGGGACTATCTACAATGAGCAGCTCTTC CASSQSYGTIYNEQLF
NA TRBJ2-2 TRBD2 TRBV7-9 TGTGCCGGCAGCCCGGGACTAGCGGCGAACACCGGGGAGCTGTTTTTT CAGSPGLAANTGELFF
medium-sized TRBJ1-2 TRBD1 TRBV29-1 TGCAGCGTTGAGTCGGGACAGGCCTATGGCTACACCTTC CSVESGQAYGYTF
NA TRBJ2-6 NA TRBV12-3/TRBV12-4 TGTGCCAGCAGTTTGGGCGGGATAAACTCTGGGGCCAACGTCCTGACTTTT CASSLGGINSGANVLTF
NA TRBJ1-2 NA TRBV6-6 TGTGCCAGCAGTTACGAGCAGACAATCTACACCTTC CASSYEQTIYTF
many TRBJ2-5 NA TRBV4-1 TGCGCCAGCAGCCAGGGTCTCGGACAAGGAGAAGAGACCCAGTACTTC CASSQGLGQGEETQYF
NA TRBJ2-7 TRBD1 TRBV5-1 TGCGCCAGCAGCCAACAGGGGACGGACGAGCGGTACTTC CASSQQGTDERYF
NA TRBJ2-7 NA TRBV11-1 TGTGCCAGCGCCGTTGACCGGATGGACGAGCAGCACTTC CASAVDRMDEQHF
once TRBJ2-4 TRBD2 TRBV4-2 TGTGCCAGCGGCCAAGCGCAGGCTAGCGGATCGTTAGCCGAGAACATTCAGTACTTC CASGQAQASGSLAENIQYF
NA TRBJ1-1 NA TRBV11-3 TGTGCCAGTAGCCTCAAGGAGGAGGGTTTGAAAGTGGAGGCTTTCTTT CASSLKEEGLKVEAFF
NA TRBJ2-2 TRBD2 TRBV12-3/TRBV12-4 TGTGCCAGCAGTTTTCGGGGGGGATCAACCGAGGAGCTGTTTTTC CASSFRGGSTEELFF
NA TRBJ2-2 TRBD1 TRBV7-8 TGTGCCAGCAGCCCCCGGGACAGGGCCACCGGGGAACTGTTTTTT CASSPRDRATGELFF
NA TRBJ2-7 TRBD1 TRBV12-3/TRBV12-4 TGTGCCAGCAGCCTACAGGGGACGGGGGAGCAGTACTTC CASSLQGTGEQYF
NA TRBJ1-1 NA TRBV5-5 TGTGCCAGCAGCTTAGGTCTCCTTAGGAACACTGAAGCTGTCTTT CASSLGLLRNTEAVF
NA TRBJ1-1 NA TRBV12-3/TRBV12-4 TGTGTCAGCAGACAGAACACTGAAGCTTTCTTC CVSRQNTEAFF
NA TRBJ1-2 NA TRBV9 TGTGCCAGCAGCGTTTCTTTTTTGTTACAGCCGTATGGCTACACCTTC CASSVSFLLQPYGYTF
many TRBJ2-1 TRBD2 TRBV7-9 TGTGCCAGCTCGGGGGGTACGGGTGAGCAGTTCTTC CASSGGTGEQFF
NA TRBJ1-1 NA TRBV6-2/TRBV6-3 TGTGCCAGCAGTTACGTCAGTGGGCAAGCTTTCTTT CASSYVSGQAFF
NA TRBJ2-1 TRBD1 TRBV4-2 TGTGTCAGTAGCCAAGATTTGTGGGACAGTTTCAATGAGCAGTTCTTC CVSSQDLWDSFNEQFF
many TRBJ2-3 TRBD1 TRBV6-2/TRBV6-3 TGTGGACGGGGACAGGATCACACAGATACGCAGTATTTT CGRGQDHTDTQYF
NA TRBJ2-2 TRBD2 TRBV6-2/TRBV6-3 TGTGCCAGTCAGGGACTACCGAGGACTGGGGAGCTCCTTTTT CASQGLPRTGELLF